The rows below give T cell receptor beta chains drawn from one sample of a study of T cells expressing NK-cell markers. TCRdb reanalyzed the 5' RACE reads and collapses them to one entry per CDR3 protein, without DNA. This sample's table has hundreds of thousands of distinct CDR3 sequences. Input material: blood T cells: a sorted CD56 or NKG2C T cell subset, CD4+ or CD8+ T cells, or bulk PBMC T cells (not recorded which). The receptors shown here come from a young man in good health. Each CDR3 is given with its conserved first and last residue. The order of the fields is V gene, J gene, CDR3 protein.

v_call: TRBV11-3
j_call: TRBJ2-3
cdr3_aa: CASSFVAGGTTDTQYF

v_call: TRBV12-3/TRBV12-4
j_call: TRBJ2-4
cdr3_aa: CASTSYTLRLVKNIQYF

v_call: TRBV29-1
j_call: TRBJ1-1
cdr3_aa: CSARWAGGSTEAFF

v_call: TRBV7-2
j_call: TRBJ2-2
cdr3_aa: CASSSLGLTGELFF

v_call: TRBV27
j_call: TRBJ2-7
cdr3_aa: CASTTSAGSYEQYF

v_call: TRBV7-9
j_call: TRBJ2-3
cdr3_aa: CASSPDSTFTDTQYF

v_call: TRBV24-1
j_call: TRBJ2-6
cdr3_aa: CATSARSGANVLTF

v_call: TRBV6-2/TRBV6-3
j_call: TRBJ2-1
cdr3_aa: CASSYDDEQFF

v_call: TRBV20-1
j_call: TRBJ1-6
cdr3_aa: CSARGPGESPLHF

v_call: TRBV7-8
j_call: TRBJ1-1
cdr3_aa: CASSLEGGYTEAFF

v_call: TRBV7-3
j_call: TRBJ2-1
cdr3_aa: CASSLMFSGLAGGRLSNEQFF

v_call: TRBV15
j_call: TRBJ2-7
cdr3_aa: CATSRDPGTGDEQYF

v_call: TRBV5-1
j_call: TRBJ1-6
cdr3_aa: CASSFGTVDSPLHF

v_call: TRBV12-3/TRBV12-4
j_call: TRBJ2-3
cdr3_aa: CASSPMLAGEDTQYF

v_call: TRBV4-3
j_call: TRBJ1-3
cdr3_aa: CASSQGLPGAAGNTIYF

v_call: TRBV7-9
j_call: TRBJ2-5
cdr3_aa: CASSRATSGAQETQYF

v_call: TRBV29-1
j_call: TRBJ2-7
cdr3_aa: CSVSQGFSYEQYF

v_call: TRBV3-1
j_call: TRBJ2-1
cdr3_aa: CASSQQGPLEQFF

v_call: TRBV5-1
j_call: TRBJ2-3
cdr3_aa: CASSLSQGADTQYF

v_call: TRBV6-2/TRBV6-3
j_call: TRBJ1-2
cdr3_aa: CASSYSPGVGYGYTF

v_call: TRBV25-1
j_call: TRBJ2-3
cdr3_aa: CASSEYTAGTDTQYF

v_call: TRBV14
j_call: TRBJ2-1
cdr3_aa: CASSHSGRHRFNEQFF

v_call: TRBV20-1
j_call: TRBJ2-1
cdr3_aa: CSARDRLAQSYNEQFF

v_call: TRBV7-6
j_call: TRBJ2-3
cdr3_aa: CASGGPGADTQYF

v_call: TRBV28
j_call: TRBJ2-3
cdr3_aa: CASSLPGQGLATDTQYF

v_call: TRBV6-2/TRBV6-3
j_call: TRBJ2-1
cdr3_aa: CASSPIAGEQFF

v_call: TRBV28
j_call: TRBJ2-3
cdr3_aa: CASSGRRADTQYF

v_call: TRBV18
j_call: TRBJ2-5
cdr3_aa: CASHMPGTGKETQYF

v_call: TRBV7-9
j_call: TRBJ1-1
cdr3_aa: CASRPDREGWAFF

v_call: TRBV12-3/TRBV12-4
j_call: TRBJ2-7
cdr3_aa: CASSPTGEKNEQYF

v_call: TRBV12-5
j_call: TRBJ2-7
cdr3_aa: CASGLDRYEQYF

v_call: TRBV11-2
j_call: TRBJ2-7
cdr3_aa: CASSLDADTGAIRAHHKYF

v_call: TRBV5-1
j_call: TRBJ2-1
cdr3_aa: CASSSGREAEQFF

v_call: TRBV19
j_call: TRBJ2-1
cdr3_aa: CASSIEKGRNEQFF

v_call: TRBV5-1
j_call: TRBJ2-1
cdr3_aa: CASSSMGLAVANEQFF

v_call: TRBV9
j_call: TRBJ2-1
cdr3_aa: CASSGGWEQFF

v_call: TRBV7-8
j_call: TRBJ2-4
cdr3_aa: CASSFVGENIQYF

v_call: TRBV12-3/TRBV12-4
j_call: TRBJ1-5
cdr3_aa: CASREQGEDQPQHF

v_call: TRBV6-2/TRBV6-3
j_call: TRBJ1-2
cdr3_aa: CASSFIRGEDGYTF

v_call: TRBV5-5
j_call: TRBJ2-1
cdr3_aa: CASSLIWNFDSYNEQFF

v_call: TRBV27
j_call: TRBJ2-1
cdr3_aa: CASSYLTSGPHNEQFF

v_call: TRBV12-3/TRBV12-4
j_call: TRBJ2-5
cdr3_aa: CASSKQPKETQYF

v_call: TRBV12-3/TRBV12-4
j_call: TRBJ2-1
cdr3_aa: CASSPLRSGDEQFF

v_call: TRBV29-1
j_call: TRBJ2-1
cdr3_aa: CSVVDFKTYNEQFF

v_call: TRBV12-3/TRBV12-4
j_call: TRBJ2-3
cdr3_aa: CASSFNMGSGDTQYF

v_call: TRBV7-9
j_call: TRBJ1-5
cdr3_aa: CASSAPGQGLPQHF

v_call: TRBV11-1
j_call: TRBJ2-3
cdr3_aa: CASKRGQARSREVTDTQYF

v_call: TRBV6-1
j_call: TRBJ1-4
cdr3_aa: CASSEALGRPLGEKLFF

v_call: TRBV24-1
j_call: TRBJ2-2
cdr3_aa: CATSDWVGASPGELFF

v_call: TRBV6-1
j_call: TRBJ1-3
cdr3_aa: CASSARSGTGNTIYF

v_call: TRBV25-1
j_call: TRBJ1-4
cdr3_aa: CASISTGGEKLFF

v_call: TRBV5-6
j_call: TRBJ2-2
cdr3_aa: CASSLGGSPSRGTGELFF

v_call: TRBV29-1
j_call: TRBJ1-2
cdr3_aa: CSVETGSNGYTF

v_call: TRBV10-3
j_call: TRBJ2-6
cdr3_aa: CAISDQGGSGANVLTF

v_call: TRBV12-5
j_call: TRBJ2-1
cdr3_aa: CASGLATSSFVNEQFF

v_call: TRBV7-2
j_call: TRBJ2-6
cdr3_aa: CASRTDRTYSGANVLTF

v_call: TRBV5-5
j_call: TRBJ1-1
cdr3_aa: CASSLRQGRTEAFF

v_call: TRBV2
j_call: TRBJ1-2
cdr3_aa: CASRSRDRASYGYTF

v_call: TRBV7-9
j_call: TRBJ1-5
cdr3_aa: CASSFAPGNQPQHF